This T cell receptor beta chain was sequenced in a study of shared clonotypes between healthy human individuals. Study overall: Donor composition was a couple of women and a few men, aged 18 to 49.

Study-wide points: Represented diversity, genetic and exposure-history alike, was limited by few donors.

To note about this clone: What it binds is unknown.

Profiled with immunoSEQ multiplex PCR; TCRdb holds only in-frame clones, not every one. Of fewer than 1.6 million clones in the sample, less than 99% are singletons; the top ten hold roughly 0.35%. J was trimmed by 3 bases and V by 0 bases; bases with no gene match: 2. Germline CDR1 reads SGHTA; CDR2 reads FQGNSA. This CDR3 has 15 residues. The sequencing sample was made of naive CD4+ T cells sorted from blood. Regarding subset: CD45RA+ positively selected. The source is a man aged 30-40 years in good health. The chain joins TRBV7-2 to TRBJ1-5; 7 positions agree with TRBD1. CDR3 sequence (DNA): TGTGCCAGCAGCTTAGCAGGGGGCCTCAATCAGCCCCAGCATTTT. Residues: CASSLAGGLNQPQHF.